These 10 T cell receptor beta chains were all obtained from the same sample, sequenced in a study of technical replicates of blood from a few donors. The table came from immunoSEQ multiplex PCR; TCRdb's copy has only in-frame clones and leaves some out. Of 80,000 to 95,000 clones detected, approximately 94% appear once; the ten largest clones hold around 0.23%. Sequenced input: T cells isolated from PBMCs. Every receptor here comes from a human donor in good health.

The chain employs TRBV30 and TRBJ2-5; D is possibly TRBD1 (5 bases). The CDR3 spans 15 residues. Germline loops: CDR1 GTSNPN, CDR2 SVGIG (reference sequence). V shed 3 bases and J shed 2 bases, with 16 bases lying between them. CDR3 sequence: CAWSFGAALQETQYF. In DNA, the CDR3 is TGTGCCTGGAGCTTTGGGGCAGCTCTTCAAGAGACCCAGTACTTC.

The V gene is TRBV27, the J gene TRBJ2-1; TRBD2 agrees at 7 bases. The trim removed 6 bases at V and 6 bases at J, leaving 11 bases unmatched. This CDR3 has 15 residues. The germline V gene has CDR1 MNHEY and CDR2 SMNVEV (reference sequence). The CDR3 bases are TGTGCCAGCAGCGATGGGGTACTAGCGCTCAATGAGCAGTTCTTC. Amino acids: CASSDGVLALNEQFF.

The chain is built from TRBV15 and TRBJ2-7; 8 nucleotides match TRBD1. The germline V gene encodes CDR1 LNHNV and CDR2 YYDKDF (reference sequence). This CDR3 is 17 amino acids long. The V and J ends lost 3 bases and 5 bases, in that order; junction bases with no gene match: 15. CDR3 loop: CATSSGVGTGPRDEQYF. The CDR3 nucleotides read TGTGCCACCAGCAGTGGAGTCGGGACAGGCCCACGGGACGAGCAGTACTTC.

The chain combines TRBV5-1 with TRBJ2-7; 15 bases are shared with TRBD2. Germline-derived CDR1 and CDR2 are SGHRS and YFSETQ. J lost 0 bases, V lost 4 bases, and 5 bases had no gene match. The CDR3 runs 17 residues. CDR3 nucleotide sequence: TGCGCCAGCAGCCCGGGACTAGCGGGAGGTTTCTCCTACGAGCAGTACTTC. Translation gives CASSPGLAGGFSYEQYF. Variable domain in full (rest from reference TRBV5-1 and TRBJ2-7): KAGVTQTPRYLIKTRGQQVTLSCSPISGHRSVSWYQQTPGQGLQFLFEYFSETQRNKGNFPGRFSGRQFSNSRSEMNVSTLELGDSALYLCASSPGLAGGFSYEQYFGPGTRLTVT.

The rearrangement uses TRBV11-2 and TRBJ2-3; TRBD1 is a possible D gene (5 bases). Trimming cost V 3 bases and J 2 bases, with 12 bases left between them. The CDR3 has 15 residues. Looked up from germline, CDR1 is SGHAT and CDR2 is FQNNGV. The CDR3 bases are TGTGCCAGCAGCTTTTTTAACAGGATCACAGATACGCAGTATTTT. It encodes CASSFFNRITDTQYF.

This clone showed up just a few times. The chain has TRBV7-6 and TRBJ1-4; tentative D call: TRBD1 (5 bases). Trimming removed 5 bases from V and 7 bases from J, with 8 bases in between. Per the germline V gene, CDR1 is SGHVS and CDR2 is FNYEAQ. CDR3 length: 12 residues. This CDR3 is CASSLTGEKLFF. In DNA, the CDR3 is TGTGCCAGCAGCCTCACAGGTGAAAAACTGTTTTTT.

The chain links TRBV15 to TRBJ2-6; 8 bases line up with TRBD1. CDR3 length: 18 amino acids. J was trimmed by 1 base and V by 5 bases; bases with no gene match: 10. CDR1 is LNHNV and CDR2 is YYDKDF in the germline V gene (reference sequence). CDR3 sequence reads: CATSGSGRGQSGANVLTF. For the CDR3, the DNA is TGTGCCACCAGCGGCTCGGGCAGGGGGCAATCTGGGGCCAACGTCCTGACTTTC.

The CDR3 protein is CASSRPRIRDYQETQYF. The CDR3 region has the DNA TGTGCCAGCTCACGACCCCGGATCCGGGACTACCAAGAGACCCAGTACTTC. This rearrangement joins TRBV18 to TRBJ2-5; tentative D call: TRBD2 (6 bases). The germline gives CDR1 KGHSH, CDR2 LQKENI. Trimming cost V 4 bases and J 0 bases, with 18 bases left between them. The length of the CDR3 is 17 residues.

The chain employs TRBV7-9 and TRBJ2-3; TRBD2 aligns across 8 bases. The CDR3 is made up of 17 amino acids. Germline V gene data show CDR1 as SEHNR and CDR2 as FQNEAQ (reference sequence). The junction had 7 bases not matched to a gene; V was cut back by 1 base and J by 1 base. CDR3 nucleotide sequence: TGTGCCAGCAGCTTAGGCTCTGGCGGGGGGCGCACAGATACGCAGTATTTT. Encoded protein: CASSLGSGGGRTDTQYF. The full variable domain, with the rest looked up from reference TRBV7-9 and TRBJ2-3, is DTGVSQNPRHKITKRGQNVTFRCDPISEHNRLYWYRQTLGQGPEFLTYFQNEAQLEKSRLLSDRFSAERPKGSFSTLEIQRTEQGDSAMYLCASSLGSGGGRTDTQYFGPGTRLTVL.

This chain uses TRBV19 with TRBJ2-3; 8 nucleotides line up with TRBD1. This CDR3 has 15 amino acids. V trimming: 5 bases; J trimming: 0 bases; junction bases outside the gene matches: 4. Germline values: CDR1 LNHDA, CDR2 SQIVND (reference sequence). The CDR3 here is CASSQGARSTDTQYF. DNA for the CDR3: TGTGCCAGTAGTCAGGGGGCGCGAAGCACAGATACGCAGTATTTT. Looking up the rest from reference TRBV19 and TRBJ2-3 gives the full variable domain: DGGITQSPKYLFRKEGQNVTLSCEQNLNHDAMYWYRQDPGQGLRLIYYSQIVNDFQKGDIAEGYSVSREKKESFPLTVTSAQKNPTAFYLCASSQGARSTDTQYFGPGTRLTVL.